These 2 T cell receptor beta chains were sequenced from one sample in a study of OX40 agonist ivuxolimab in advanced cancers. Repertoires were generated with immunoSEQ multiplex PCR, while TCRdb's copy carries only in-frame clones and drops some. The table has 80,000 or so clones, 86% seen once; the top ten hold roughly 8%. Sequences were derived from CD4+ or CD8+ T cells sorted from blood, sampled in a trial of the OX40 agonist ivuxolimab. These receptors originate from an adult with an advanced solid tumor such as melanoma, head and neck, liver or kidney cancer.

The V gene is TRBV6-4, the J gene TRBJ1-5, with TRBD1 identical over 7 bases. The length of the CDR3 is 15 residues. V was pared by 4 bases and J by 4 bases, with 7 bases of the junction left unmatched. CDR1 is MRHNA, CDR2 SNTAGT, per germline. The CDR3 loop reads CASSVEQGWNQPQHF. The DNA for the CDR3 is TGTGCCAGCAGTGTCGAACAGGGGTGGAATCAGCCCCAGCATTTT.

This clone was found a few times. This sequence joins TRBV7-6 and TRBJ2-1; a weak D match, TRBD2 (5 bases). CDR1 SGHVS and CDR2 FNYEAQ come from the germline V gene. The CDR3 totals 15 residues. V was shortened by 1 base and J by 6 bases, with 13 bases between the two germline ends. CDR3 in DNA: TGTGCCAGCAGCTTAGTGGGGTCTAGCTCCAATGAGCAGTTCTTC. Amino acids: CASSLVGSSSNEQFF.